This T cell receptor beta chain was captured in a study of cytomegalovirus exposure and HLA in healthy donors. Study-level background: The study placed around 80% of its approximately 360 genotyped donors in the Caucasian-associated ancestry cluster. Points from the study as a whole: Later analysis identified several of the most significant clusters that appeared linked to common viral pathogens. Later analysis identified 17,000 or so TCR beta sequences associated with HLA alleles, using a false discovery rate threshold of 0.05.

Use of 60 Vbeta and 13 Jbeta primers characterized the PCR. Measured with immunoSEQ multiplex PCR; TCRdb has only the in-frame clones, and not every one. This sample lists roughly 35,000 clones; its ten largest clones have 3.4%. Remarks on this clone: Its antigen remains unidentified.

This CDR3 comprises 16 residues. CDR1 and CDR2 (germline): LGHNA, YSLEER. Losses at the gene ends were 0 bases for V and 1 base for J; bases not matched to a gene: 2. The chain carries TRBV4-3 and TRBJ2-7; TRBD1 agrees at 11 bases. The sequenced sample consisted of PBMCs. The TCR originated in a woman aged 40 to 49 in good health and CMV-seropositive. The CDR3 region is CASSQDRDRGSYEQYF. CDR3 nucleotides: TGCGCCAGCAGCCAAGACCGGGACAGGGGGTCCTACGAGCAGTACTTC.